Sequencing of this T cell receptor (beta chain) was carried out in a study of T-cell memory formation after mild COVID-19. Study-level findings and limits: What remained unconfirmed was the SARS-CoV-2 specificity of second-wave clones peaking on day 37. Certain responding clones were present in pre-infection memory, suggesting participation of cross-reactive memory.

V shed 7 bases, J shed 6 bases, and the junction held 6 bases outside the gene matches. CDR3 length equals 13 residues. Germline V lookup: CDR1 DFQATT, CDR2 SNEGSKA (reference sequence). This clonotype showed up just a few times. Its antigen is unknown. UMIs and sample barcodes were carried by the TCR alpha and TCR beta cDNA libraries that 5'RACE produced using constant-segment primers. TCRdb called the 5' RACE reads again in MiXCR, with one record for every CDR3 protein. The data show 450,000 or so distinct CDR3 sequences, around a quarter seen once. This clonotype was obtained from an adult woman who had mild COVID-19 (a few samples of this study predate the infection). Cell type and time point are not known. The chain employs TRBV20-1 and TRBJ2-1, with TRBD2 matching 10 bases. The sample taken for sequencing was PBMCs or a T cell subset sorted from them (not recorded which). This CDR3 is CSVPSGGVNEQFF. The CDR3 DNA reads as TGCAGTGTGCCGAGCGGGGGGGTCAATGAGCAGTTCTTC.